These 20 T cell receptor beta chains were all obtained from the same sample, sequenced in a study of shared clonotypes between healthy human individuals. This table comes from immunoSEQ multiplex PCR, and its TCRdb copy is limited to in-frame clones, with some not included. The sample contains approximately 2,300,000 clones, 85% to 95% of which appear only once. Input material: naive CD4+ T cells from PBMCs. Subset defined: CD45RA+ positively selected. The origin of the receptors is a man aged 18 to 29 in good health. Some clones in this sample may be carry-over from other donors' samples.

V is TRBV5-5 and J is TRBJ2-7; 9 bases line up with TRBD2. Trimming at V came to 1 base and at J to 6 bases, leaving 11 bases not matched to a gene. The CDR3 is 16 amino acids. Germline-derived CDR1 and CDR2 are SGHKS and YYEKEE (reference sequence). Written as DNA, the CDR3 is TGTGCCAGCAGCTTGCCACTCCTAGCGGGAAGTAGCGAGCAGTACTTC. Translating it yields CASSLPLLAGSSEQYF.

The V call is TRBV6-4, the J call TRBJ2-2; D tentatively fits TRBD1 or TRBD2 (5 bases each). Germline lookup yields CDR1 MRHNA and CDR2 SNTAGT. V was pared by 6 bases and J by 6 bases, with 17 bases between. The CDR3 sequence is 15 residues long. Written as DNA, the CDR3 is TGTGCCAGCAGCCGGGACCCAATAAGGCCCGGGGAGCTGTTTTTT. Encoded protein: CASSRDPIRPGELFF.

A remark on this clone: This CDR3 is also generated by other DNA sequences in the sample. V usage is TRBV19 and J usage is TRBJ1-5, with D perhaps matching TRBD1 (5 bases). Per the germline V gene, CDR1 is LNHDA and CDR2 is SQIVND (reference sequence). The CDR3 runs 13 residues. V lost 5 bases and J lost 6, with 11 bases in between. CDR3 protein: CASSSGARQPQHF. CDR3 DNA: TGTGCCAGTAGTTCCGGGGCGCGTCAGCCCCAGCATTTT.

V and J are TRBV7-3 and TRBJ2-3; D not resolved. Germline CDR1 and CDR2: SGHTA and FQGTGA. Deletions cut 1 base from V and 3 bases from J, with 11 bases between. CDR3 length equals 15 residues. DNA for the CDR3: TGTGCCAGCAGCTTAATGGGGATAGGTACAGATACGCAGTATTTT. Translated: CASSLMGIGTDTQYF.

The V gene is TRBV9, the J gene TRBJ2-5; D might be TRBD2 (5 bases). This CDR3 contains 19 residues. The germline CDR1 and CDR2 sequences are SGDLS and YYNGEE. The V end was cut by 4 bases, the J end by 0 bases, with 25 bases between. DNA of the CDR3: TGTGCCAGCAGCCCCGAGGGCGGGTACTCCCCCTCCTACCAAGAGACCCAGTACTTC. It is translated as CASSPEGGYSPSYQETQYF.

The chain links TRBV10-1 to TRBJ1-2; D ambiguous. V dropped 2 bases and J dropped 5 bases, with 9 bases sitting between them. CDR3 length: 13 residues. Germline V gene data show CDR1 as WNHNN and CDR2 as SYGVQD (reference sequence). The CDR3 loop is CASSERGPYGYTF. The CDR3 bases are TGCGCCAGCAGTGAGCGAGGTCCGTATGGCTACACCTTC.

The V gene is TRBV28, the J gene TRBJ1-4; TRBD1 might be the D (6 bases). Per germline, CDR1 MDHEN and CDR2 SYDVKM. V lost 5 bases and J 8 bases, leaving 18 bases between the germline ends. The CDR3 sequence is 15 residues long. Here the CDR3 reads CASSIGNRAYEKLFF. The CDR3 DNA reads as TGTGCCAGCAGTATAGGGAACAGGGCATACGAAAAACTGTTTTTT. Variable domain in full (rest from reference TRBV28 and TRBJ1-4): DVKVTQSSRYLVKRTGEKVFLECVQDMDHENMFWYRQDPGLGLRLIYFSYDVKMKEKGDIPEGYSVSREKKERFSLILESASTNQTSMYLCASSIGNRAYEKLFFGSGTQLSVL.

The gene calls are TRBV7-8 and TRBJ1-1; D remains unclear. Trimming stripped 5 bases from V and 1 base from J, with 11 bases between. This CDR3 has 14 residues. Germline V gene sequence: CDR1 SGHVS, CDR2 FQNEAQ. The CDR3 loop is CASSRLGGNTEAFF. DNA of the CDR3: TGTGCCAGCAGCCGCTTGGGCGGGAACACTGAAGCTTTCTTT.

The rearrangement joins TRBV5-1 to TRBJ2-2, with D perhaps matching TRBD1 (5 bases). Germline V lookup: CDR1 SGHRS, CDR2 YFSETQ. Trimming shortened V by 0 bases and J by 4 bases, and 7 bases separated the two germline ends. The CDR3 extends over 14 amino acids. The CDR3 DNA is TGCGCCAGCAGCTTGGAGGGGATCACCGGGGAGCTGTTTTTT. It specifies CASSLEGITGELFF.

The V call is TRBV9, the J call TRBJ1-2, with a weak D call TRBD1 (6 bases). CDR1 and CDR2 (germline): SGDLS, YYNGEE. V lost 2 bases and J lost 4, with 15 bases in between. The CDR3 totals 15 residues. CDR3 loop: CASSVMTGSTYGYTF. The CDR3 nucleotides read TGTGCCAGCAGCGTGATGACAGGATCGACCTATGGCTACACCTTC. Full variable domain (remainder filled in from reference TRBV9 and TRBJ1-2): DSGVTQTPKHLITATGQRVTLRCSPRSGDLSVYWYQQSLDQGLQFLIQYYNGEERAKGNILERFSAQQFPDLHSELNLSSLELGDSALYFCASSVMTGSTYGYTFGSGTRLTVV.

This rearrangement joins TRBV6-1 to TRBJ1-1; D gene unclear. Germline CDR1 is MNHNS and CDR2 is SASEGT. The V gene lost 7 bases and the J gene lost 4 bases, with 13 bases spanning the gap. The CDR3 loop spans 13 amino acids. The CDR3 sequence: CASITPESTEAFF. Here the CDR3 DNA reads TGTGCCAGCATCACTCCGGAAAGCACTGAAGCTTTCTTT.

The CDR3 region has the DNA TGTGCCAGCAGCCATGGGCGGGACTTTAATGAAAAACTGTTTTTT. Translating gives CASSHGRDFNEKLFF. This rearrangement joins TRBV14 to TRBJ1-4, with D maybe TRBD1 (5 bases). The CDR3 sequence is 15 residues long. The germline V and J ends were trimmed by 3 bases and 4 bases, with 12 bases remaining between them. From germline, CDR1 is SGHDN and CDR2 FVKESK.

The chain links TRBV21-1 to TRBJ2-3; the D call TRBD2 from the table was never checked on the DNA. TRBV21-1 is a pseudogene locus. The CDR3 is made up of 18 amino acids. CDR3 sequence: CASSNYPGLAGRTDTQYF. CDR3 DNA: TGTGCCAGCAGCAATTACCCAGGGCTAGCGGGACGCACAGATACGCAGTATTTT.

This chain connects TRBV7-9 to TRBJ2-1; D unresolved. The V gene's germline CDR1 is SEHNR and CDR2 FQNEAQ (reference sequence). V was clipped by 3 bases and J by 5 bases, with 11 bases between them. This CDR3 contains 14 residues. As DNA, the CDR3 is TGTGCCAGCAGCTTTTACCGAGTAAACAATGAGCAGTTCTTC. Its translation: CASSFYRVNNEQFF.

The CDR3 nucleotides read TGCGCCAGCAGCTTGGGTGGTCATGGCAATCAGCCCCAGCATTTT. It yields the protein CASSLGGHGNQPQHF. The V gene is TRBV5-1, the J gene TRBJ1-5; no clear D. Germline V CDR1 and CDR2: SGHRS, YFSETQ. V dropped 0 bases and J dropped 2 bases, with 9 bases sitting between them. The CDR3 contains 15 residues.

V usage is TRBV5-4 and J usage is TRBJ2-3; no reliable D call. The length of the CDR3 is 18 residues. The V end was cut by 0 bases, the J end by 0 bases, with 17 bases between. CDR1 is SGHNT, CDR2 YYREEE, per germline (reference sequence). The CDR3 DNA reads TGTGCCAGCAGCTTGGGCCCTCCTGGCGGAACTAGCACAGATACGCAGTATTTT. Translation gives CASSLGPPGGTSTDTQYF.

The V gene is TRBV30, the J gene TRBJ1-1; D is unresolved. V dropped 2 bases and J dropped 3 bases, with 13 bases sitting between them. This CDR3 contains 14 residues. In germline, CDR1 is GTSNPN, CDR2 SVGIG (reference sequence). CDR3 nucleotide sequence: TGTGCCTGGAGTCCGGGCAGGCCGTACACTGAAGCTTTCTTT. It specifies CAWSPGRPYTEAFF.

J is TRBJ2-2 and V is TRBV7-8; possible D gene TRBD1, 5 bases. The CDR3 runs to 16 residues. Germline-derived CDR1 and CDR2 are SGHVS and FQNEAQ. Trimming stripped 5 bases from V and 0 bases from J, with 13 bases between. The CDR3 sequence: CASSPQVGANTGELFF. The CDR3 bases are TGTGCCAGCAGCCCTCAAGTAGGGGCGAACACCGGGGAGCTGTTTTTT.

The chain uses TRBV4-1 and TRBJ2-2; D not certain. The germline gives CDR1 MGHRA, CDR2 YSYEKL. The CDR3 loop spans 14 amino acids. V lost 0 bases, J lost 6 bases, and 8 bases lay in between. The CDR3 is CASSQDSFSGELFF. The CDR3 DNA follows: TGCGCCAGCAGCCAAGATTCGTTTTCCGGGGAGCTGTTTTTT.

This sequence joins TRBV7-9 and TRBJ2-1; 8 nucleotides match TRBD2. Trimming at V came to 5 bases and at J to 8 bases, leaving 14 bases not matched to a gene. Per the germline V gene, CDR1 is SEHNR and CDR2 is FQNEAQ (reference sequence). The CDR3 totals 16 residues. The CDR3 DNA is TGTGCCAGCAGCCCGATTGGGACTAGAGATGGCGATGAGCAGTTCTTC. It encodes CASSPIGTRDGDEQFF. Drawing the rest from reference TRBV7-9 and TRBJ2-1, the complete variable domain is DTGVSQNPRHKITKRGQNVTFRCDPISEHNRLYWYRQTLGQGPEFLTYFQNEAQLEKSRLLSDRFSAERPKGSFSTLEIQRTEQGDSAMYLCASSPIGTRDGDEQFFGPGTRLTVL.